The next 12 T cell receptor beta chains were all read from a single sample in a study of cytomegalovirus exposure and HLA in healthy donors. Amplification used 60 Vbeta primers and 13 Jbeta primers. Data came from immunoSEQ multiplex PCR; TCRdb stores just in-frame clones and leaves some out. The sample holds about 170,000 clones, approximately 80% seen once. Material for sequencing was PBMCs. These receptors originate from a woman aged 50 to 65 in good health and CMV-seropositive.

This chain links TRBV9 with TRBJ1-1; TRBD1 matches 7 bases. The CDR3 covers 16 residues. Germline CDR1 reads SGDLS; CDR2 reads YYNGEE. Trimming took 0 bases from V and 1 from J; bases not matched to a gene: 6. The CDR3 region is CASSVGTGISNTEAFF. For the CDR3, the DNA is TGTGCCAGCAGCGTAGGGACAGGAATTTCGAACACTGAAGCTTTCTTT.

The J gene is TRBJ2-1, the V gene TRBV19, with 9 bases aligning to TRBD1. V lost 11 bases and J lost 7; bases outside the gene matches: 12. Germline CDR1 and CDR2: LNHDA and SQIVND (reference sequence). This CDR3 has 14 amino acids. Here the CDR3 reads CAVSRRTGVNEQFF. In DNA, the CDR3 is TGTGCCGTCTCCCGGCGGACAGGGGTAAATGAGCAGTTCTTC.

The J gene is TRBJ1-3, the V gene TRBV19; D possibly corresponds to TRBD1 (5 bases). Germline V gene sequence: CDR1 LNHDA, CDR2 SQIVND (reference sequence). Trimming stripped 6 bases from V and 1 base from J, with 22 bases between. The CDR3 runs 18 residues. CDR3 bases: TGTGCCAGTAGATCCCGGGGGGGTGATTTCTTTTCTGGAAACACCATATATTTT. Protein: CASRSRGGDFFSGNTIYF.

The V call is TRBV11-3, the J call TRBJ1-5, with no clear D. The CDR3 totals 14 residues. Trimming removed 4 bases at V and 2 bases at J, with 9 bases between. CDR1 and CDR2 (germline): SGHNT, YENEEA. The CDR3 DNA sequence: TGTGCCAGCAGCTCCCCGCGAGGCAATCAGCCCCAGCATTTT. Translated, it gives CASSSPRGNQPQHF.

The chain is built from TRBV5-1 and TRBJ2-1; D uncertain. Trimming pared 7 bases from V and 7 bases from J, leaving 12 bases between. CDR1 and CDR2 from the germline V gene are SGHRS and YFSETQ. CDR3 length: 12 amino acids. The CDR3 sequence: CASGSGINEQFF. In nucleotides, the CDR3 is TGCGCCAGCGGGTCGGGTATAAATGAGCAGTTCTTC.

This chain links TRBV28 with TRBJ1-4, with D perhaps matching TRBD1 (5 bases). Germline CDR1 is MDHEN and CDR2 is SYDVKM. Trimming took 2 bases from V and 8 from J, leaving 9 bases between them. The CDR3 is made up of 13 amino acids. The CDR3 DNA is TGTGCCAGCAGTTTACCCGGGGGAGAAAAACTGTTTTTT. Translation gives CASSLPGGEKLFF.

The rearrangement links TRBV9 to TRBJ2-2, with a weak D call TRBD1 (5 bases). Germline CDR1 and CDR2: SGDLS and YYNGEE. The CDR3 runs to 15 residues. The V gene lost 5 bases and the J gene lost 5 bases, with 16 bases spanning the gap. The CDR3 nucleotides are TGTGCCAGCAGGCCTTCAGGGTTGGAAACCGGGGAGCTGTTTTTT. Translating it yields CASRPSGLETGELFF.

V gene TRBV15 combines with J gene TRBJ1-1, with 8 bases that match TRBD1. V trimming: 0 bases; J trimming: 12 bases; junction bases outside the gene matches: 9. Germline CDR1 and CDR2: LNHNV and YYDKDF (reference sequence). CDR3 length equals 14 residues. This chain's CDR3 is CATSRDRHRGGSFF. The CDR3 region has the DNA TGTGCCACCAGCAGAGATCGTCACAGGGGGGGATCTTTCTTT.

The V gene is TRBV7-2, the J gene TRBJ2-1; tentative D call: TRBD2 (6 bases). The length of the CDR3 is 14 residues. V was clipped by 5 bases and J by 8 bases, with 16 bases between them. In germline, CDR1 is SGHTA, CDR2 FQGNSA. The CDR3 reads CASSLQEGGDEQFF. CDR3 coding DNA: TGTGCCAGCAGCCTGCAGGAGGGAGGCGATGAGCAGTTCTTC.

The CDR3 nucleotides read TGTGCCAGCAGCCCACCTAGAGGTACGCAGTATTTT. Amino acid sequence: CASSPPRGTQYF. The chain uses TRBV7-3 and TRBJ2-3; the D is unclear. Trimming removed 5 bases from V and 8 bases from J, with 11 bases in between. This CDR3 spans 12 amino acids. Germline V CDR1 and CDR2: SGHTA, FQGTGA.

The chain carries TRBV28 and TRBJ1-4; 11 bases are a match to TRBD1. Germline V gene lookup returns CDR1 MDHEN and CDR2 SYDVKM. The CDR3 covers 16 residues. J lost 8 bases, V lost 5 bases, and 10 bases had no gene match. This chain's CDR3 is CASSPPGQGAREKLFF. Here the CDR3 DNA reads TGTGCCAGCAGTCCTCCAGGACAGGGGGCGAGGGAAAAACTGTTTTTT.

The chain joins TRBV4-3 to TRBJ1-2; 8 bases match TRBD1. The germline V gene encodes CDR1 LGHNA and CDR2 YSLEER. V shed 0 bases, J shed 5 bases, and the junction held 11 bases outside the gene matches. There are 17 residues in the CDR3. The CDR3 bases are TGCGCCAGCAGCCAAGATCTTTTCCAGGGGGCAGGTTATGGCTACACCTTC. Protein sequence: CASSQDLFQGAGYGYTF.